Listed here is a single T cell receptor (beta chain). Its antigen is undetermined. Profiled with immunoSEQ multiplex PCR; TCRdb holds only in-frame clones, not every one. The sample records tens of thousands of clones, about 81% being singletons. The data stem from a study of a mutant IDH1 vaccine in newly diagnosed glioma. V shed 3 bases and J 4 bases; nucleotides not matched to a gene: 16. Germline lookup yields CDR1 SQVTM and CDR2 ANQGSEA. The CDR3 is made up of 17 amino acids. The time point: week 23, last vaccination. One vaccine dose held 300 ug of mutant IDH1 20-mer peptide and came with topical imiquimod.

Sequenced material: PBMCs, taken from a glioma patient whose treatment included an IDH1 peptide vaccine. The chain has TRBV29-1 and TRBJ1-2; the match to TRBD1 covers 8 bases. The receptor was derived from a woman in her thirties or forties with glioma. Some clones in this sample may be carry-over from other donors' samples. The chain's CDR3 is CSVDLGQGRRGLYGYTF. CDR3 sequence (DNA): TGCAGCGTTGACTTAGGACAGGGAAGGAGGGGACTCTATGGCTACACCTTC. The full variable domain, completed using reference TRBV29-1 and TRBJ1-2, is SAVISQKPSRDICQRGTSLTIQCQVDSQVTMMFWYRQQPGQSLTLIATANQGSEATYESGFVIDKFPISRPNLTFSTLTVSNMSPEDSSIYLCSVDLGQGRRGLYGYTFGSGTRLTVV.